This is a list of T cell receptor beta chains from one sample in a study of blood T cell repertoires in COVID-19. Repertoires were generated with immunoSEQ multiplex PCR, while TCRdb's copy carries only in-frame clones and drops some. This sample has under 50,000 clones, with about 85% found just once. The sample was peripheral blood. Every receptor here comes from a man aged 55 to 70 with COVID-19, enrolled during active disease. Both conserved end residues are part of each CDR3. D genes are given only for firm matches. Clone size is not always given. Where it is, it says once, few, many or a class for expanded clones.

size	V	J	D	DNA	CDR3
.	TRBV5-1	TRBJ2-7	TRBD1	TGCGCCAGCAGCTCCGGGACAGGCTCCTACGAGCAGTACTTC	CASSSGTGSYEQYF
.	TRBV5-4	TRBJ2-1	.	TGTGCCAGCAGCTTGGAAGTGGTTCCTCGGGGTCGTGAGCAGTTCTTC	CASSLEVVPRGREQFF
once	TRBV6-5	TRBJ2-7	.	TGTGCCAGCAGTATACAACAGAGTAGCTCCTACGAGCAGTACTTC	CASSIQQSSSYEQYF
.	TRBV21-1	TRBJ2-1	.	TGTGCCAGCATCCCTGGGGCTAGCGGGTACAGGACCTCCTACAATGAGCAGTTCTTC	CASIPGASGYRTSYNEQFF
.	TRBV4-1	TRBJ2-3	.	TGCGCCAGCAGCCAAGATCCCAGAGGGAGCGCTTTCACAGATACGCAGTATTTT	CASSQDPRGSAFTDTQYF
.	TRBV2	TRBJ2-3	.	TGTGCCAGCGAGAGCGCAGATACGCAGTATTTT	CASESADTQYF
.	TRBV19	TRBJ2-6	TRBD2	TGTGCCAGTAGTCTAGATCTAGCGGGAAGTAACTTAGGGGCCAACGTCCTGACTTTC	CASSLDLAGSNLGANVLTF
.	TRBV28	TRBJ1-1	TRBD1	TGTGCCAGCAGTTTATCCCACAGGGGGACTGAAGCTTTCTTT	CASSLSHRGTEAFF
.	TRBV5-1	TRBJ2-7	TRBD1	TGCGCCAGCAGCCCCACGGGACAGGGCCTTGAAAAGCAGTACTTC	CASSPTGQGLEKQYF
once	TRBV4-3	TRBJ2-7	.	TGCGCCAGCAGCCCCGGGGTCGACTCCTACGAGCAGTACTTC	CASSPGVDSYEQYF
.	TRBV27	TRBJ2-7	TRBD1	TGTGCCAGCAGTCTTCAGCCGGGACAGCCCCCCTACGAGCAGTACTTC	CASSLQPGQPPYEQYF
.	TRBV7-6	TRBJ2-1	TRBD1	TGTGCCAGCAGCTTAGAGAGACAGGGGGGGTTTGATGAGCAGTTCTTC	CASSLERQGGFDEQFF
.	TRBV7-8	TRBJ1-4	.	TGTGCCAGCAGCACCCGACAGGCGTTTAATGAAAAACTGTTTTTT	CASSTRQAFNEKLFF
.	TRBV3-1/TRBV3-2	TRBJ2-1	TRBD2	TGTGCCAGCAGCCCTTCGGGTAGCGGGAGTGGATTATGGTTCTTC	CASSPSGSGSGLWFF
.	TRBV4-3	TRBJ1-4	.	TGCGCCAGCAGCCAAGAACAGGGAACTAATGAAAAACTGTTTTTT	CASSQEQGTNEKLFF
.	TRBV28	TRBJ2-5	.	TGTGCCAGCAGCCTTGGTCCAGGGGCTTCAGAGACCCAGTACTTC	CASSLGPGASETQYF
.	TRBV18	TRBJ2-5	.	TGTGCCAGCTCACCACGTCCAGGGCAAGAGACCCAGTACTTC	CASSPRPGQETQYF
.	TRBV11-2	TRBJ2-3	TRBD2	TGTGCCAGCAGCTCCATGTCGGCGGGAGGGCCCCTCCCAGATACGCAGTATTTT	CASSSMSAGGPLPDTQYF
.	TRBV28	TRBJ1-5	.	TGTGCCAGCAGTTCAGACGGAGGTGGCAATCAGCCCCAGCATTTT	CASSSDGGGNQPQHF
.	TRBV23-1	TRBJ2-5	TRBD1	TGCGCCAGTATGGGGACAGGGTACCAAGAGACCCAGTACTTC	CASMGTGYQETQYF
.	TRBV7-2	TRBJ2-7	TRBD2	TGTGCCAGCAGCAACGGTCAGACAGCGGGAGGATCGCAGTACTTC	CASSNGQTAGGSQYF
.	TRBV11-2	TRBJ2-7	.	TGTGCCAGCAGCTTAACCCATACAGCCTCCTACGAGCAGTACTTC	CASSLTHTASYEQYF
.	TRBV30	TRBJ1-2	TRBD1	TGTGCCTGGAGTGTTTCCGGGACAGGTTTTGGCTACACCTTC	CAWSVSGTGFGYTF
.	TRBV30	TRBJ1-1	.	TGTGCCTGGGGGCGGGGGATCACTGAAGCTTTCTTT	CAWGRGITEAFF
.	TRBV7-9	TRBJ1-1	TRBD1	TGTGCCTTAGCTCAGGGGGCTATGAACACTGAAGCTTTCTTT	CALAQGAMNTEAFF
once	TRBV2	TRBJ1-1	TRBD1	TGTGCCAGCAGACAACAGACAGGGGGGTCTACTGAAGCTTTCTTT	CASRQQTGGSTEAFF
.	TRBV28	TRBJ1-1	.	TGTGCCAGCAGTTTGGGGCAGCAAGCTTTCTTT	CASSLGQQAFF
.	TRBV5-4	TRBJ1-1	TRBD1	TGTGCCAGCAGCACCGACAGGGGCAACACTGAAGCTTTCTTT	CASSTDRGNTEAFF
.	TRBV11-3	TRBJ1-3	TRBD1	TGTGCCAGCAGCCAAACAGGGGGCACCGTCCGCTCTGGAAACACCATATATTTT	CASSQTGGTVRSGNTIYF
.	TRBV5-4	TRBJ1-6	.	TGTGCCAGCAGCTTTGGGGGCAGTGGGAATTCACCCCTCCACTTT	CASSFGGSGNSPLHF
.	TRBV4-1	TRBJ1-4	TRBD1	TGCGCCAGCAGTCCTTTCCCGGGACAGGAAAATGAAAAACTGTTTTTT	CASSPFPGQENEKLFF
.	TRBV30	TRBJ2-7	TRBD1	TGTGCCTTGGTGGGAGACAGGGGTGGCGTATTAGAAACCTACGAGCAGTACTTC	CALVGDRGGVLETYEQYF
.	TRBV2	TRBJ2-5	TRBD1	TGTGCCAGCAGTGGGGGACAGAGGGAGACCCAGTACTTC	CASSGGQRETQYF
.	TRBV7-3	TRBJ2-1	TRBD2	TGTGCCAGCAGCTTAGTCGGGACTAGCGGGAGGGATGAGCAGTTCTTC	CASSLVGTSGRDEQFF
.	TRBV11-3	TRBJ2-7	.	TGTGCCAGCAGCCCTGGGGGGACTTCCTTCTACGAGCAGTACTTC	CASSPGGTSFYEQYF
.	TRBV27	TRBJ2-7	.	TGTGCCAGCAGTCCCCTCGGGAACGAGCAGTACTTC	CASSPLGNEQYF
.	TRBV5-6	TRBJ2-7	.	TGTGCCAGCAGCTTGGCAGCCCGGAGGGATGGCTACGAGCAGTACTTC	CASSLAARRDGYEQYF
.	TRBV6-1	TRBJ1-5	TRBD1	TGTGCCAGCAGTGAAGAGGGACAGCATAATCAGCCCCAGCATTTT	CASSEEGQHNQPQHF
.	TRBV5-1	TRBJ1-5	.	TGCGCCAGCAGCTTTGCACAGGGTAATCAGCCCCAGCATTTT	CASSFAQGNQPQHF
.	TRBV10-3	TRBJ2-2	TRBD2	TGTGCCATCACGGAGGGGCTAGCGGGACTGAACACCGGGGAGCTGTTTTTT	CAITEGLAGLNTGELFF
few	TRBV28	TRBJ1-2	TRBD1	TGTGCCAGCAGTCCGACCGGACAGGGCATCTATGGCTACACCTTC	CASSPTGQGIYGYTF
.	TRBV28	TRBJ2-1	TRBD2	TGTGCCAGTGCCGGGTGGGAGGGACGGAATGAGCAGTTCTTC	CASAGWEGRNEQFF
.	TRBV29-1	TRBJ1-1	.	TGCAGCGTTGAACCCCAGGGTAAGGGTGAAGCTTTCTTT	CSVEPQGKGEAFF
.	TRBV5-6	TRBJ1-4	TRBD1	TGTGCCAGCAGCGCCGGGACAGGGAAGACTAATGAAAAACTGTTTTTT	CASSAGTGKTNEKLFF
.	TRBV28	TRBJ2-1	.	TGTGCCAGCAGAAACGGGCGTAGCGGTAATAGAGGGGAGCAGTTCTTC	CASRNGRSGNRGEQFF
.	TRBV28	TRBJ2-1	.	TGTGCCAGCGGGAGTTCTACATACAATGAGCAGTTCTTC	CASGSSTYNEQFF
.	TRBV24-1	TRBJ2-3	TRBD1	TGTGCCACCGAGGGACAGAACACAGATACGCAGTATTTT	CATEGQNTDTQYF
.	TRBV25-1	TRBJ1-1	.	TGTGCCAGCAGGCGGACAACGAACACTGAAGCTTTCTTT	CASRRTTNTEAFF
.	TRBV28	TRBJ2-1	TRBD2	TGTGCCAGCAGCTCTAATAAACTAGCGGGAGGGTCCTACAATGAGCAGTTCTTC	CASSSNKLAGGSYNEQFF
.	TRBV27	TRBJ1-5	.	TGTGCCAGCAGCGCTCAGGCGGGGGGAATAAGCAATCAGCCCCAGCATTTT	CASSAQAGGISNQPQHF
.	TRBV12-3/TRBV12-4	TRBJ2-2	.	TGTGCCAGCAGCCCCCTCCGGGAGCTGTTTTTT	CASSPLRELFF
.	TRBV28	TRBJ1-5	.	TGTGCCAGCACCCCCTCCAGGTATCAGCCCCAGCATTTT	CASTPSRYQPQHF
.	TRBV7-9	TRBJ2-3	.	TGTGCCAGCAGCCTAGGGACTCTGGATACGCAGTATTTT	CASSLGTLDTQYF
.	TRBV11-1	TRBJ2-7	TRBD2	TGTGCCAGCAGCTTAGCACTAGCGGGAGTCTACGAGCAGTACTTC	CASSLALAGVYEQYF
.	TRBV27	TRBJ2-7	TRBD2	TGTGCCAGCACCCCGAGCTGGACTAGCGGAAGGGGAGAGCAGTACTTC	CASTPSWTSGRGEQYF
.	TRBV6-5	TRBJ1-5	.	TGTGCCAGCACGGAGACAACGGGACAGCCCCAGCATTTT	CASTETTGQPQHF